The 18 T cell receptor beta chains given below trace back to one sample, sequenced in a study of T cell repertoires in cytomegalovirus infection (dated by TCRdb to between 2018 and 2021). The sample's treatment or condition, from its label and the paper: in vitro stimulation with specific CMV peptide epitopes to enrich CMV-specific T cells. The sequencing machine was an Illumina HiSeq 1500. Using fastp at Q25 and MiXCR, TCRdb reprocessed the public reads and kept productive beta chains. Each CDR3 protein appears once, grouped with its most common genes and DNA. For this sample there are more than 300,000 distinct CDR3 sequences; about 35% appear just once. Approximately 13% of the sample is in the top ten clones. Their cognate antigens are unknown. Sequences were derived from cultured PBMCs, sampled from culture after CMV antigen stimulation. Receptor source: a human donor in good health (CMV status not recorded). Some clones in this sample may be carry-over from other donors' samples.

The chain links TRBV2 to TRBJ2-1, with 14 bases lining up with TRBD2. CDR1 and CDR2 from the germline V gene are SNHLY and FYNNEI. V shed 6 bases and J 7 bases; nucleotides not matched to a gene: 8. This CDR3 has 16 amino acids. The DNA for the CDR3 is TGTGCCAGCAGGGGACTAGCGGGAGATCTAGAGAATGAGCAGTTCTTC. This encodes CASRGLAGDLENEQFF.

The chain carries TRBV7-2 and TRBJ1-2; a possible D gene is TRBD1 (6 bases). Germline V gene sequence: CDR1 SGHTA, CDR2 FQGNSA. This CDR3 contains 14 residues. Trimming removed 5 bases from V and 7 bases from J, with 17 bases in between. The CDR3 region is CASSRPGRGGGYTF. CDR3 nucleotides: TGTGCCAGCAGCCGACCGGGACGAGGGGGTGGCTACACCTTC.

This clonotype was counted between two and nine times. J is TRBJ2-1 and V is TRBV6-6; 10 bases are a match to TRBD2. The CDR3 consists of 17 residues. V shed 0 bases and J 6 bases; nucleotides not matched to a gene: 8. Germline CDR1 is MNHNY and CDR2 is SVGAGI (reference sequence). In DNA form, the CDR3 reads TGTGCCAGCAGTTACTCGACGGGACTAGCGCAAAGCAATGAGCAGTTCTTC. As protein: CASSYSTGLAQSNEQFF.

Only a few counts were recorded for this clonotype. The chain is built from TRBV4-1 and TRBJ2-5, with TRBD1 matching over 9 bases. This CDR3 region has 14 residues. V lost 4 bases to trimming and J lost 4 bases; unmatched junction nucleotides: 4. The germline V gene encodes CDR1 MGHRA and CDR2 YSYEKL. For the CDR3, the DNA is TGCGCCAGCAGCCCCGGGACAGGGACAGAGACCCAGTACTTC. Protein product: CASSPGTGTETQYF.

This clonotype occurred a few times. V and J are TRBV12-3 or TRBV12-4 and TRBJ2-5, with TRBD1 identical over 12 bases. The CDR3 covers 15 residues. V lost 6 bases, J lost 4 bases, and 6 bases stayed unmatched. Here the CDR3 reads CASSAGQGAVETQYF. The CDR3 DNA is TGTGCCAGCAGCGCGGGACAGGGGGCCGTAGAGACCCAGTACTTC.

This rearrangement joins TRBV6-2 or TRBV6-3 to TRBJ2-7; D may be TRBD1 or TRBD2 (7 bases each). Per germline, CDR1 MNHEY and CDR2 SVGEGT. Trimming took off 2 bases at V and 5 bases at J, with 13 bases between the two ends. The CDR3 is 14 amino acids. The CDR3 region is CASSYQGGIHEQYF. In nucleotides, the CDR3 is TGTGCCAGCAGTTACCAGGGGGGGATACACGAGCAGTACTTC.

The chain carries TRBV6-2 or TRBV6-3 and TRBJ1-2, with 7 bases aligning to TRBD1. The CDR3 is 13 residues long. Trimming cost V 0 bases and J 14 bases; bases outside gene matches: 9. The germline V gene has CDR1 MNHEY and CDR2 SVGEGT. The CDR3 DNA reads TGTGCCAGCAGTTACTCGAGGTACGAGGGACAGACCTTC. Translating it yields CASSYSRYEGQTF.

Details on this clonotype: This may arise from a read error, as a much more abundant clone is one base away. J is TRBJ1-5 and V is TRBV7-2; D ambiguous. CDR1 and CDR2 from the germline V gene are SGHTA and FQGNSA. V lost 1 base and J lost 6, with 16 bases in between. This CDR3 has 16 residues. The CDR3 reads CASSLGDREAGQPQHF. The CDR3 DNA sequence: TGTGCCAGCAGCTTAGGGGATCGGGAGGCTGGTCAGCCCCAGCATTTT.

The CDR3 sequence is CASSQERTSWSEQFF. Written as DNA, the CDR3 is TGTGCCAGCAGCCAAGAACGGACTAGCTGGAGTGAGCAGTTCTTC. The chain links TRBV14 to TRBJ2-1, with TRBD2 matching over 8 bases. V shed 0 bases and J 9 bases; nucleotides not matched to a gene: 7. From germline, CDR1 is SGHDN and CDR2 FVKESK. The CDR3 runs to 15 residues.

This clonotype was counted between two and nine times. The chain has TRBV2 and TRBJ2-2; TRBD1 agrees at 9 bases. Germline CDR1 SNHLY, CDR2 FYNNEI. J was trimmed by 4 bases and V by 3 bases; bases with no gene match: 3. This CDR3 region has 15 residues. Written as DNA, the CDR3 is TGTGCCAGCAGTGAGGGACAGGGAAGCACCGGGGAGCTGTTTTTT. Its translation is CASSEGQGSTGELFF.

The J gene is TRBJ2-7, the V gene TRBV11-2, with D possibly being TRBD1 (6 bases). This CDR3 has 16 residues. Germline V gene sequence: CDR1 SGHAT, CDR2 FQNNGV. Trimming stripped 3 bases from V and 1 base from J, with 16 bases between. CDR3 loop: CASSLIQTGPSYEQYF. The DNA for the CDR3 is TGTGCCAGCAGCTTGATCCAAACAGGGCCATCCTACGAGCAGTACTTC.

A few counts support this clonotype. V gene TRBV7-2 combines with J gene TRBJ2-1; tentative D call: TRBD2 (6 bases). Trimming stripped 2 bases from V and 2 bases from J, with 16 bases between. This CDR3 has 17 amino acids. Germline V gives CDR1 SGHTA, CDR2 FQGNSA. CDR3 sequence (DNA): TGTGCCAGCAGCTTATTCGGGGTCGGGGGAACCTACAATGAGCAGTTCTTC. Amino acid sequence: CASSLFGVGGTYNEQFF.

The V and J genes are TRBV20-1 and TRBJ2-5; TRBD2 agrees at 13 bases. The germline V gene encodes CDR1 DFQATT and CDR2 SNEGSKA (reference sequence). The CDR3 has 17 residues. V shed 5 bases, J shed 0 bases, and the junction held 9 bases outside the gene matches. The CDR3 bases are TGCAGTGCTTACTCGCCCGGACTAGCGGGAGACCAAGAGACCCAGTACTTC. Translated: CSAYSPGLAGDQETQYF.

Comment on this clonotype: This may be a read error: a much more frequent sequence differs by one nucleotide. The J gene is TRBJ2-1, the V gene TRBV7-2, with 9 bases identical to TRBD1. This CDR3 comprises 13 residues. Germline V lookup: CDR1 SGHTA, CDR2 FQGNSA. V lost 6 bases and J lost 7; bases outside the gene matches: 4. The CDR3 sequence: CASSMTGGNEQFF. The CDR3 nucleotides read TGTGCCAGCAGTATGACAGGGGGGAATGAGCAGTTCTTC.

This clonotype was counted a few times. The chain joins TRBV27 to TRBJ2-5; 8 bases align to TRBD1. Germline V gene data show CDR1 as MNHEY and CDR2 as SMNVEV (reference sequence). The trim removed 2 bases at V and 5 bases at J, leaving 7 bases unmatched. The CDR3 extends over 15 amino acids. CDR3 protein: CASSLRPRGRETQYF. In DNA form, the CDR3 reads TGTGCCAGCAGTTTAAGACCCAGGGGGCGCGAGACCCAGTACTTC.

The V gene is TRBV11-2, the J gene TRBJ2-7; D remains ambiguous. The germline CDR1 and CDR2 sequences are SGHAT and FQNNGV. The CDR3 has 11 amino acids. The germline V and J ends were trimmed by 5 bases and 2 bases, with 4 bases remaining between them. The CDR3 DNA is TGTGCCAGCAGCACGACCTACGAGCAGTACGTC. Protein product: CASSTTYEQYV.

The chain uses TRBV12-3 or TRBV12-4 and TRBJ2-5; the match to TRBD1 covers 9 bases. Trimming took 5 bases from V and 4 from J; bases not matched to a gene: 8. The CDR3 spans 15 residues. CDR3 in DNA: TGTGCCAGCAGTGGAGGGACAGGGAGGTCAGAGACCCAGTACTTC. Its translation is CASSGGTGRSETQYF.

The V and J genes are TRBV27 and TRBJ2-7; 8 nucleotides agree with TRBD1. Germline V gives CDR1 MNHEY, CDR2 SMNVEV (reference sequence). This CDR3 spans 14 amino acids. Losses at the gene ends were 5 bases for V and 2 bases for J; bases not matched to a gene: 5. The DNA for the CDR3 is TGTGCCAGCAGTCACAGACAGGGGACCTACGAGCAGTACTTC. Protein sequence: CASSHRQGTYEQYF.